This record looks at one T cell receptor beta chain sequence and its context. It was with random hexamers that roughly 0.5 to 1 ug RNA was reverse transcribed. TCRdb passed the immunoSEQ multiplex PCR reads through MiXCR, listing each CDR3 protein once. The table shows 150,000 to 200,000 distinct CDR3 sequences, with just under 95% occurring only once. This sample is part of a study of CD8 T cells in Susac syndrome. CDR3 length equals 15 residues. V was pared by 1 base and J by 2 bases, with 10 bases between. Germline V gene sequence: CDR1 LGHNA, CDR2 YSLEER. The chain carries TRBV4-3 and TRBJ2-3, with a weak D call TRBD2 (7 bases). The sample was CD4+ T cells from PBMCs. The origin of this receptor is a human donor in good health. Here the CDR3 DNA reads TGCGCCAGCAGCCAAGCGGGGGGCCCCACAGATACGCAGTATTTT. Its protein product is CASSQAGGPTDTQYF.